The 22 T cell receptor beta chains below all came from one sample that was sequenced in a study of CD8+CD57+ T cells in acquired aplastic anemia. It was genomic DNA that served as the template for profiling TCR beta VDJ and CDR3. TCRdb itself ran the reads through MiXCR, one entry per CDR3 protein. Here the sample spans about 190,000 distinct CDR3 sequences, less than 65% being singletons. The sample consisted of sorted CD4+, CD8+, or CD8+CD57+ T cells (not recorded which) from PBMCs. These receptor sequences come from a human donor in good health, serving as a control.

The CDR3 region is CASSFQAGGPYEQYF. The CDR3 region has the DNA TGTGCCAGCAGCTTTCAAGCGGGAGGGCCCTACGAGCAGTACTTC. The chain has TRBV13 and TRBJ2-7, with 10 bases that match TRBD2. The J segment lost 2 bases and the V segment lost 3 bases, leaving 4 bases of the junction unmatched. Germline loops: CDR1 PRHDT, CDR2 FYEKMQ (reference sequence). The CDR3 loop spans 15 amino acids.

The CDR3 DNA is TGTGCGCTGGATCTCCAAGGTGGGTGGGTCACCTATGGCTACACCTTC. This gives the protein CALDLQGGWVTYGYTF. The rearrangement uses TRBV11-2 and TRBJ1-2; D is uncertain. CDR1 is SGHAT, CDR2 FQNNGV, per germline. There are 16 residues in the CDR3.

This clonotype was seen only a few times. The rearrangement links TRBV6-1 to TRBJ2-5; the match to TRBD1 covers 8 bases. V shed 8 bases, J shed 5 bases, and the junction held 13 bases outside the gene matches. Germline CDR1 and CDR2: MNHNS and SASEGT. CDR3 size: 15 residues. The CDR3 region is CASRPYQGAWETQYF. The CDR3 DNA sequence: TGTGCCAGCCGCCCTTACCAGGGGGCCTGGGAGACCCAGTACTTC.

This clonotype was seen at least ten times. This chain connects TRBV4-1 to TRBJ2-3; TRBD2 agrees at 10 bases. Germline loops: CDR1 MGHRA, CDR2 YSYEKL. The CDR3 spans 15 residues. J was trimmed by 4 bases and V by 7 bases; bases with no gene match: 8. This chain's CDR3 is CASNSGGARPDTQYF. In DNA form, the CDR3 reads TGCGCCAGCAACAGCGGGGGGGCCCGGCCAGATACGCAGTATTTT.

In regard to this clonotype: Germline is not matched at one junction end, which may reflect a read error. V and J are TRBV19 and TRBJ2-4; 8 bases match TRBD2. The CDR3 is 14 residues long. Looked up from germline, CDR1 is LNHDA and CDR2 is SQIVND (reference sequence). The CDR3 region has the DNA TGTGCCAGTAGTATAGGAATAGGGGTCGGGACTAGTCGATTC. Encoded protein: CASSIGIGVGTSRF.

V is TRBV7-9 and J is TRBJ1-2, with 9 nucleotides matching TRBD1. The CDR3 is 19 amino acids. Germline CDR1 reads SEHNR; CDR2 reads FQNEAQ (reference sequence). Trimming took 0 bases from V and 1 from J; bases not matched to a gene: 12. CDR3 in amino acids: CASSLAQGTGRPFNYGYTF. The DNA of the CDR3 is TGTGCCAGCAGCTTAGCGCAAGGGACAGGGAGACCCTTTAACTATGGCTACACCTTC. Based on the CDR3 plus reference TRBV7-9 and TRBJ1-2, the full variable domain is DTGVSQNPRHKITKRGQNVTFRCDPISEHNRLYWYRQTLGQGPEFLTYFQNEAQLEKSRLLSDRFSAERPKGSFSTLEIQRTEQGDSAMYLCASSLAQGTGRPFNYGYTFGSGTRLTVV.

The chain is built from TRBV9 and TRBJ2-5, with 8 positions matching TRBD2. The CDR3 runs to 18 residues. Per the germline V gene, CDR1 is SGDLS and CDR2 is YYNGEE. The junction had 17 bases not matched to a gene; V was cut back by 0 bases and J by 7 bases. The DNA for the CDR3 is TGTGCCAGCAGCGTAGCGGGGGGGGGGGAGGTCGGTCACGGGACCCAGTACTTC. Translation: CASSVAGGGEVGHGTQYF.

J is TRBJ2-3 and V is TRBV9; TRBD2 is a possible D gene (6 bases). The V end lost 4 bases, the J end lost 6 bases, and 15 bases lay between the germline ends. CDR1 and CDR2 (germline): SGDLS, YYNGEE. This CDR3 has 14 amino acids. The CDR3 nucleotides read TGTGCCAGCAGCATACACGAGACTAGGGATACGCAGTATTTT. Its translation is CASSIHETRDTQYF.

The V and J genes are TRBV7-6 and TRBJ2-1; D may be TRBD1 (6 bases). The CDR3 length is 14 residues. Germline V CDR1 and CDR2: SGHVS, FNYEAQ. The germline V and J ends were trimmed by 0 bases and 7 bases, with 10 bases remaining between them. The CDR3 sequence is CASSLALTGNEQFF. Written as DNA, the CDR3 is TGTGCCAGCAGCTTAGCGCTAACAGGGAATGAGCAGTTCTTC. Variable domain in full (rest from reference TRBV7-6 and TRBJ2-1): GAGVSQSPRYKVTKRGQDVALRCDPISGHVSLYWYRQALGQGPEFLTYFNYEAQQDKSGLPNDRFSAERPEGSISTLTIQRTEQRDSAMYRCASSLALTGNEQFFGPGTRLTVL.

This clonotype was observed at least ten times. V usage is TRBV5-1 and J usage is TRBJ2-1; 11 bases agree with TRBD2. The germline V gene encodes CDR1 SGHRS and CDR2 YFSETQ. The CDR3 contains 18 residues. V lost 1 base to trimming and J lost 3 bases; unmatched junction nucleotides: 9. CDR3 DNA sequence: TGCGCCAGCAGCTTGTCCACTAGCGGGGGCGTTATCTACAATGAGCAGTTCTTC. Encoded protein: CASSLSTSGGVIYNEQFF.

The chain is built from TRBV25-1 and TRBJ2-3; either TRBD1 or TRBD2 may supply D (5 bases each). V shed 7 bases and J shed 7 bases, with 24 bases lying between them. The CDR3 has 16 residues. Per germline, CDR1 MGHDK and CDR2 SYGVNS. CDR3 sequence: CASTSHWAGTRYTQYF. The CDR3 nucleotides read TGTGCCAGCACCTCACACTGGGCCGGGACCCGATATACGCAGTATTTT.

About this clonotype itself: Given the absence of the conserved phenylalanine or tryptophan at the CDR3 end, a read error is likely. The limits of the CDR3 on the DNA are not certain, so only TCRdb's listed CDR3 is given. The genes are TRBV2 and TRBJ1-2; TRBD1 was called by the table and not checked on the DNA. The CDR3 has 11 amino acids, counting both end residues. Per the germline V gene, CDR1 is SNHLY and CDR2 is FYNNEI. The CDR3 region is CASSEALGGAG.

The J gene is TRBJ2-7, the V gene TRBV20-1; TRBD1 matches at 8 bases. Unmatched junction bases numbered 6, after V lost 5 bases and J lost 0 bases. From germline, CDR1 is DFQATT and CDR2 SNEGSKA (reference sequence). This CDR3 spans 14 amino acids. The CDR3 sequence is CSAEPGTGSYEQYF. In DNA, the CDR3 is TGCAGTGCTGAGCCCGGGACAGGCTCCTACGAGCAGTACTTC.

There are a few counts of this clonotype. This chain connects TRBV15 to TRBJ2-7; 8 bases map to TRBD1. The CDR3 is made up of 13 amino acids. Per the germline V gene, CDR1 is LNHNV and CDR2 is YYDKDF (reference sequence). The trim removed 8 bases at V and 2 bases at J, leaving 5 bases unmatched. CDR3 amino acids: CATGQGLTYEQYV. CDR3 bases: TGTGCCACCGGACAGGGACTTACCTACGAGCAGTACGTC.

The table lists this clonotype with many counts. The chain is built from TRBV20-1 and TRBJ2-5, with D uncertain. The V end lost 0 bases, the J end lost 0 bases, and 8 bases lay between the germline ends. Germline assignment: CDR1 DFQATT and CDR2 SNEGSKA (reference sequence). This CDR3 has 14 amino acids. CDR3 amino acids: CSARDRRHQETQYF. The CDR3 DNA reads TGCAGTGCTAGAGATCGACGCCACCAAGAGACCCAGTACTTC.

This chain connects TRBV7-6 to TRBJ2-7, with D unclear. The CDR3 runs to 12 residues. Germline CDR1 and CDR2: SGHVS and FNYEAQ. V lost 6 bases, J lost 7 bases, and 13 bases lay in between. CDR3 residues: CASSEWGSEQYV. The CDR3 nucleotides are TGTGCCAGCAGTGAATGGGGTTCGGAGCAGTACGTC.

This clonotype was seen many times. This rearrangement joins TRBV6-4 to TRBJ1-1; D gene ambiguous. Deletions cut 9 bases from V and 3 bases from J, with 17 bases between. Germline V gives CDR1 MRHNA, CDR2 SNTAGT. The CDR3 is 14 residues long. Here the CDR3 DNA reads TGTGCCAGTCCCCCCTCCCGTCGTGACACTGAAGCTTTCTTT. Translated, it gives CASPPSRRDTEAFF.

This clonotype occurred many times. The chain uses TRBV20-1 and TRBJ2-2; perhaps TRBD1 as D (6 bases). Germline lookup yields CDR1 DFQATT and CDR2 SNEGSKA (reference sequence). The length of the CDR3 is 17 residues. V was clipped by 2 bases and J by 0 bases, with 16 bases between them. CDR3 residues: CSARSQRQETNTGELFF. Here the CDR3 DNA reads TGCAGTGCTAGATCCCAACGACAGGAGACGAACACCGGGGAGCTGTTTTTT.

The chain carries TRBV28 and TRBJ1-1; D may be TRBD1 (5 bases). The germline V gene encodes CDR1 MDHEN and CDR2 SYDVKM. Trimming stripped 2 bases from V and 9 bases from J, with 16 bases between. There are 14 residues in the CDR3. The CDR3 region is CASSLVIFGTKAFF. DNA for the CDR3: TGTGCCAGCAGTTTAGTTATTTTCGGGACTAAAGCTTTCTTT.

Worth noting for this clonotype: An end of the junction does not agree with germline; a read error may underlie this. J is TRBJ2-2 and V is TRBV25-1, with D perhaps matching TRBD2 (5 bases). The germline CDR1 and CDR2 sequences are MGHDK and SYGVNS. The CDR3 consists of 16 residues. CDR3 DNA sequence: TGTGCCAGCAGACGTTTCGGTTACGAGCAGTACCGGGGAGCTGTTTTT. As protein: CASRRFGYEQYRGAVF.

V and J are TRBV7-3 and TRBJ2-3; D ambiguous. From germline, CDR1 is SGHTA and CDR2 FQGTGA. The V end was cut by 5 bases, the J end by 4 bases, with 4 bases between. The CDR3 has 11 residues. In nucleotides, the CDR3 is TGTGCCAGCAGCACGCCAGATACGCAGTATTTT. Its protein product is CASSTPDTQYF.

This chain connects TRBV20-1 to TRBJ2-7; D is possibly TRBD1 (8 bases). CDR1 DFQATT and CDR2 SNEGSKA come from the germline V gene (reference sequence). Trimming pared 0 bases from V and 3 bases from J, leaving 18 bases between. CDR3 length: 16 residues. The CDR3 region has the DNA TGCAGTGCTAGAGACAAGTTACAGGGGGGGTACTACGAGCAGTACTTC. It translates to CSARDKLQGGYYEQYF.